Listed here are 9 T cell receptor beta chains from one sample, sequenced in a study of shared T cell receptors in the human thymus. Repertoires were generated with immunoSEQ multiplex PCR, while TCRdb's copy carries only in-frame clones and drops some. The sample records roughly 500,000 clones, approximately 80% being singletons. These same data were also listed under a study on human thymus T cells.

Material for sequencing was thymocytes. The receptors here all came from a boy younger than two with a congenital heart defect.

The chain has TRBV27 and TRBJ2-1; D is unclear. CDR3 length: 10 amino acids. Trimming took 11 bases from V and 9 from J, leaving 11 bases between them. Germline V gives CDR1 MNHEY, CDR2 SMNVEV (reference sequence). The CDR3 protein is CAPRAGEQFF. CDR3 coding DNA: TGTGCCCCCCGAGCCGGTGAGCAGTTCTTC.

The chain uses TRBV28 and TRBJ1-5; D ambiguous. The CDR3 sequence is 19 residues long. The V and J ends lost 2 bases and 0 bases respectively, with 20 bases between them. Germline assignment: CDR1 MDHEN and CDR2 SYDVKM. The CDR3: CASSLNEAGSRHSNQPQHF. The CDR3 DNA reads as TGTGCCAGCAGTTTAAATGAGGCGGGGAGCCGGCATAGCAATCAGCCCCAGCATTTT. The whole variable domain, remainder taken from reference TRBV28 and TRBJ1-5, is DVKVTQSSRYLVKRTGEKVFLECVQDMDHENMFWYRQDPGLGLRLIYFSYDVKMKEKGDIPEGYSVSREKKERFSLILESASTNQTSMYLCASSLNEAGSRHSNQPQHFGDGTRLSIL.

This clone was detected once. The genes are TRBV5-1 and TRBJ2-1; a weak D match, TRBD2 (5 bases). V lost 0 bases and J 0 bases, leaving 16 bases between the germline ends. The CDR3 totals 18 residues. CDR1 is SGHRS, CDR2 YFSETQ, per germline. The CDR3, as DNA: TGCGCCAGCAGCTTGGCGGCCGAGAAGCGGAGCTCCTACAATGAGCAGTTCTTC. It translates to CASSLAAEKRSSYNEQFF.

This clone was seen only a few times. J is TRBJ1-4 and V is TRBV5-1, with TRBD1 matching 8 bases. The germline gives CDR1 SGHRS, CDR2 YFSETQ. The CDR3 sequence is 17 residues long. After removal of 3 bases from V and 0 bases from J, the junction contained 7 bases not matched to a gene. CDR3 sequence (DNA): TGCGCCAGCAGCTCACTCGGACAGGGAGCAACTAATGAAAAACTGTTTTTT. It is translated as CASSSLGQGATNEKLFF.

The chain couples TRBV2 to TRBJ2-3, with D possibly TRBD2 on 6 matching bases. The CDR3 totals 20 residues. Germline values: CDR1 SNHLY, CDR2 FYNNEI. V gave up 6 bases and J gave up 2 bases, with 30 bases separating them. The CDR3 DNA reads as TGTGCCAGCAGCCCACTCCCTCCGGGACTCCGGGGGACTTACACAGATACGCAGTATTTT. Residues: CASSPLPPGLRGTYTDTQYF.

This chain connects TRBV15 to TRBJ2-7; the D gene is possibly TRBD2 (7 bases). This CDR3 spans 15 amino acids. V gave up 5 bases and J gave up 3 bases, with 17 bases separating them. Germline assignment: CDR1 LNHNV and CDR2 YYDKDF (reference sequence). CDR3 sequence reads: CATSPTGGGLYEQYF. The CDR3, as DNA: TGTGCCACCAGCCCAACTGGGGGGGGGCTCTACGAGCAGTACTTC.

The CDR3: CASSLSRYPDRPYEQYF. The CDR3 DNA reads TGTGCCAGCAGTTTATCGCGGTATCCGGACAGACCCTACGAGCAGTACTTC. V gene TRBV27 combines with J gene TRBJ2-7; perhaps TRBD1 as D (6 bases). The V end lost 0 bases, the J end lost 2 bases, and 17 bases lay between the germline ends. The CDR3 has 17 residues. The germline CDR1 and CDR2 sequences are MNHEY and SMNVEV (reference sequence).

This clone was detected a few times. The chain recombines TRBV30 with TRBJ2-7; a possible D gene is TRBD1 (6 bases). V gave up 3 bases and J gave up 2 bases, with 11 bases separating them. The CDR3 is made up of 13 amino acids. CDR1 is GTSNPN and CDR2 is SVGIG in the germline V gene (reference sequence). The chain's CDR3 is CAWRVTGTYEQYF. For the CDR3, the DNA is TGTGCCTGGAGGGTGACAGGCACCTACGAGCAGTACTTC.

The V call is TRBV5-5, the J call TRBJ1-2; 7 bases align to TRBD1. Trimming removed 5 bases from V and 5 bases from J; junction bases left unmatched: 9. The CDR3 totals 14 residues. CDR1 is SGHKS, CDR2 YYEKEE, per germline (reference sequence). CDR3 in amino acids: CASRNRDRVYGYTF. In nucleotides, the CDR3 is TGTGCCAGCAGAAATCGGGACAGAGTATATGGCTACACCTTC.